These 2 T cell receptor beta chains came from one sample sequenced in a study of cytomegalovirus exposure and HLA in healthy donors. Amplification used 60 Vbeta primers and 13 Jbeta primers. Generated by immunoSEQ multiplex PCR, the TCRdb table keeps only in-frame clones and is missing some. The data hold some 130,000 clones, with 70% to 85% observed a single time. Sequenced material: PBMCs. The receptors here all came from a female donor in good health and CMV-seronegative.

This clone showed up just a few times. The J gene is TRBJ2-2, the V gene TRBV27; 7 bases fit TRBD2. Germline V lookup: CDR1 MNHEY, CDR2 SMNVEV (reference sequence). Trimming removed 5 bases from V and 6 bases from J; junction bases left unmatched: 21. The CDR3 is made up of 19 amino acids. The CDR3 DNA sequence: TGTGCCAGCAGTCGATTCGGGGCTAGCGGTAGAAAGGGAGCCGGGGAGCTGTTTTTT. This encodes CASSRFGASGRKGAGELFF.

The chain couples TRBV6-6 to TRBJ2-1; 9 bases fit TRBD2. This CDR3 comprises 16 residues. V shed 5 bases and J 6 bases; nucleotides not matched to a gene: 11. CDR1 is MNHNY and CDR2 is SVGAGI in the germline V gene (reference sequence). The CDR3 nucleotides are TGTGCCAGCAGTCCGCTTAGCGGGAGACAGGGCAATGAGCAGTTCTTC. Its translation: CASSPLSGRQGNEQFF.